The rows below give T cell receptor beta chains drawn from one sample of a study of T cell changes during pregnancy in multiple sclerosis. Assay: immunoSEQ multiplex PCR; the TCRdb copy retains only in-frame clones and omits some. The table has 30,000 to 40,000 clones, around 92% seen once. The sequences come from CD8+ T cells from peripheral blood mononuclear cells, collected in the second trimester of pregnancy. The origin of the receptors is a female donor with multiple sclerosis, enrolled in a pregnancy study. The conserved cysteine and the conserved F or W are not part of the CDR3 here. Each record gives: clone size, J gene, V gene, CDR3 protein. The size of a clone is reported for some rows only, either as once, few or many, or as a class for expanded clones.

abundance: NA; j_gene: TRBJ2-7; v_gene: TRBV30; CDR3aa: AWRGLQGSYEQY
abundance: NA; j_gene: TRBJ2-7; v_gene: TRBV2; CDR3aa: ASSASGGYEQY
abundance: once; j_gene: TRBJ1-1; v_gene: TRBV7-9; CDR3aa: ASGDNEAF
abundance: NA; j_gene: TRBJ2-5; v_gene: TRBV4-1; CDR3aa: ASSQQMGTSVWTQY
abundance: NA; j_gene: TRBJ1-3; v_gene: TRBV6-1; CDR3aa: ASSPGSTIY
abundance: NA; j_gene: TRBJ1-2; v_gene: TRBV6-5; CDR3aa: ASSYSGGEYYT
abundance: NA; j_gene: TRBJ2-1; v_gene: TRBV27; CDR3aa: ASSLVAYNEQF
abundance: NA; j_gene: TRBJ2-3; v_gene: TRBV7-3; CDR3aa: ASSLVEGGTDTQY
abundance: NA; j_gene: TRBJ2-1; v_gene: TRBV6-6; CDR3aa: ASSPRTSLKNEQF
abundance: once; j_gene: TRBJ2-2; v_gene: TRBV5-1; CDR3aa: ASSPVGQENTGELF
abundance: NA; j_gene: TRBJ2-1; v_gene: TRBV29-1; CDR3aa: SVDGGELAYNEQF
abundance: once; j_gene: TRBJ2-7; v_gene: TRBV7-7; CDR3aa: ASSTRTGGKDEQY
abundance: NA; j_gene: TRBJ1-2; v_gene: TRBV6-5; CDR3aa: ASSRDSNYGYT
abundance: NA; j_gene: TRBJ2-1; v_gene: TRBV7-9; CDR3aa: ASSVGLGAVLDEQF
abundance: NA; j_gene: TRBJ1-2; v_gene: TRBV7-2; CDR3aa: ASSSTGSLYGYT
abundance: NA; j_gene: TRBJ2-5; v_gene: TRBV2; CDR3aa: ASSQTGLWETQY
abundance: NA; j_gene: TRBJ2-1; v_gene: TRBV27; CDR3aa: ASTSGGAGQF
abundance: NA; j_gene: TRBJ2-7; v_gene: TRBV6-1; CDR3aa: ASSEAAGTLSYEQY
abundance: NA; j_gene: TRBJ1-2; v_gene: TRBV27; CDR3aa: ASRPLGGGYGYT
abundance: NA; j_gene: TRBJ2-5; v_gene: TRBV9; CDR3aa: ASSPQAGQETQY
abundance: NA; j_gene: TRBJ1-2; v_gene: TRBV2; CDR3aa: ASSGQGPGGYT
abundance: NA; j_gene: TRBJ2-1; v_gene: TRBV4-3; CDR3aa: ASSPRGTSGGRSYNEQF
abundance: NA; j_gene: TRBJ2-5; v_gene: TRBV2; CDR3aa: ASSEVRLAGVPRETQY
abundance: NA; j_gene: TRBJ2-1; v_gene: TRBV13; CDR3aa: ASSLGGTTSSYNEQF
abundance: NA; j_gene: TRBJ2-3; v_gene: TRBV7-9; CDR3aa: ASTPDFASTDTQY
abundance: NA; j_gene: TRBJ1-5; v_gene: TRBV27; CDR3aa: ASSLSLGTDSNQPQH
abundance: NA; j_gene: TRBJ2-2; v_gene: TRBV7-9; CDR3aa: ASSPTGTGNTGELF
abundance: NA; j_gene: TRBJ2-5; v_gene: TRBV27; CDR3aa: ASSPLGLAGLMETQY
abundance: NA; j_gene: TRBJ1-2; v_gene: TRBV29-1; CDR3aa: SVEEGQGLGYT
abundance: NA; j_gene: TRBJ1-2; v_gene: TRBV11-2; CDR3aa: ASSLEPRGGADGTSGYT
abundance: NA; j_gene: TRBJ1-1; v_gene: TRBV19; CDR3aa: ASSIRREEEAF
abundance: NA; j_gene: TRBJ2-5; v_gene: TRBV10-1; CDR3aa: ASSESGSGGFQETQY
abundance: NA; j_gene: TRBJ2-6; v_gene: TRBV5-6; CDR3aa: ASSLDRGLFWANVLT
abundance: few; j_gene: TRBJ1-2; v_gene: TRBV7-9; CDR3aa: AALNPQEGYGYT
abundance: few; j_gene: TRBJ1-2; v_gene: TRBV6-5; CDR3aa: ASSYGYRVSYGYT
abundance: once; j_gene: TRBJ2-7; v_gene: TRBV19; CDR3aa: ASSIELAGSYEQY
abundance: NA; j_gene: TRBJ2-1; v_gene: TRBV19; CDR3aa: ASRSGYNEQF
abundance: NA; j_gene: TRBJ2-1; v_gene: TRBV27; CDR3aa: ASSSGLFYNEQF
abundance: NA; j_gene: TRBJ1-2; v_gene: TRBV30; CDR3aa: ACPPHRDRRPFFYGYT
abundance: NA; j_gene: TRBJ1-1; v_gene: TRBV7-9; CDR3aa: ASSRDREGTEAF
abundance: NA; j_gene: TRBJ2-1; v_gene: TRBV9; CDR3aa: ASSGGTSGRLNEQF
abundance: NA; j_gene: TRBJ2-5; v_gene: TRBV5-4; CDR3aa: ASSPDFRAISTLETQY